Sequencing of this T cell receptor beta chain was carried out in a study of identical twins. Many counts were recorded for this clonotype. V was pared by 1 base and J by 2 bases, with 1 base of the junction left unmatched. The CDR3 totals 14 residues. CDR1 and CDR2 (germline): SGHTA, FQGNSA. From the 5' RACE reads, TCRdb called clonotypes with MiXCR, one entry per CDR3 protein. The data contain 450,000 or so distinct CDR3 sequences, more than 13% of them singletons. In addition, the sample was reused for a study of yellow fever vaccine responses in identical twins.

The sequence came from a woman in her late teens or twenties in good health. The specimen sequenced was CD4+ T cells sorted from blood. The V and J genes are TRBV7-2 and TRBJ2-5; 7 nucleotides align to TRBD2. CDR3 nucleotide sequence: TGTGCCAGCAGCTTAGGGGGAGGGCAAGAGACCCAGTACTTC. This encodes CASSLGGGQETQYF.